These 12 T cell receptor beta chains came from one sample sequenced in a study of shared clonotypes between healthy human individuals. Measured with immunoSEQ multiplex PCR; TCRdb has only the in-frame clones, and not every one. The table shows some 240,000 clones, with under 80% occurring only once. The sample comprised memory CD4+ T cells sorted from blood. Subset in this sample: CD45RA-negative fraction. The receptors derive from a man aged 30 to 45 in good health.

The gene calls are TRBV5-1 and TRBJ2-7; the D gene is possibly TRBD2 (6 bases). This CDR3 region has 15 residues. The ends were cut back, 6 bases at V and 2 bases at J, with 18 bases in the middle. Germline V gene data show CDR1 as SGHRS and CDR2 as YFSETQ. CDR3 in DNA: TGCGCCAGCAACCCGGGAGACGTCGAGACCTACGAGCAGTACTTC. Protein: CASNPGDVETYEQYF.

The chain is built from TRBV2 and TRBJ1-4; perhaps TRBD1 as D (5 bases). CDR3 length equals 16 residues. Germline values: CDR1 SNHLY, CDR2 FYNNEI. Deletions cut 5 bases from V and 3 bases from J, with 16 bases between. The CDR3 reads CASSLSGRGANEKLFF. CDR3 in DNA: TGTGCCAGCAGTCTCTCAGGCCGGGGGGCTAATGAAAAACTGTTTTTT. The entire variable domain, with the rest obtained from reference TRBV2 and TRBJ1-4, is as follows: EPEVTQTPSHQVTQMGQEVILRCVPISNHLYFYWYRQILGQKVEFLVSFYNNEISEKSEIFDDQFSVERPDGSNFTLKIRSTKLEDSAMYFCASSLSGRGANEKLFFGSGTQLSVL.

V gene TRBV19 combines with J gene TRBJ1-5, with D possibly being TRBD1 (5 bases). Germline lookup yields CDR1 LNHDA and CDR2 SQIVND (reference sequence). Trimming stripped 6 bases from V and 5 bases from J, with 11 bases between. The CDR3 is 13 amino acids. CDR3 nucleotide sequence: TGTGCCAGTAGGGGCGAGGGGTATCAGCCCCAGCATTTT. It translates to CASRGEGYQPQHF.

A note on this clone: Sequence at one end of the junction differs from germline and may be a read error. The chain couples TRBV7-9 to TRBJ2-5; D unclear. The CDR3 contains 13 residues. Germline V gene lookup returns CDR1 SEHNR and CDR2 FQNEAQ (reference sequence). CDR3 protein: CASSSQHQEAQYF. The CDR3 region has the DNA TGTGCCAGCAGCTCCCAGCACCAAGAGGCCCAGTACTTC.

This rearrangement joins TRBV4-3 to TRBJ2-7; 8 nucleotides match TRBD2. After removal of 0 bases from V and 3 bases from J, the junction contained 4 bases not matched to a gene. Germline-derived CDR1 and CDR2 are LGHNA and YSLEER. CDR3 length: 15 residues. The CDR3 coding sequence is TGCGCCAGCAGCCAAGAAGCGGGGGACTTCTACGAGCAGTACTTC. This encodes CASSQEAGDFYEQYF.

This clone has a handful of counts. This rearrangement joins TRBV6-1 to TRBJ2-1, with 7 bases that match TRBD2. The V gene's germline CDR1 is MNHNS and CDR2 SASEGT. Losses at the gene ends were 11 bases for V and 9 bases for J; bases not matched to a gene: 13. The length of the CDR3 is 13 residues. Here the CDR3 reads CAGTREGKVEQFF. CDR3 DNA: TGTGCCGGCACGAGGGAGGGTAAGGTTGAGCAGTTCTTC.

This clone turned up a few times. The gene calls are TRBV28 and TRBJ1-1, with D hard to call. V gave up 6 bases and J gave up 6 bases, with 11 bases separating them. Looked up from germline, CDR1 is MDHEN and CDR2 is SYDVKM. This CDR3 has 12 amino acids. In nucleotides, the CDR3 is TGTGCCAGCAGAACAAACGGGGCTGAAGCTTTCTTT. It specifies CASRTNGAEAFF.

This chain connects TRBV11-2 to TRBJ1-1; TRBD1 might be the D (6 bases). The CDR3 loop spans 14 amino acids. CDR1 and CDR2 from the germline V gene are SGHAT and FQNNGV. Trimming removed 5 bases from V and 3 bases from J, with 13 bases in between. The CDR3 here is CASSRRGGDTEAFF. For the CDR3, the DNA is TGTGCCAGCAGCCGGAGGGGGGGGGACACTGAAGCTTTCTTT.

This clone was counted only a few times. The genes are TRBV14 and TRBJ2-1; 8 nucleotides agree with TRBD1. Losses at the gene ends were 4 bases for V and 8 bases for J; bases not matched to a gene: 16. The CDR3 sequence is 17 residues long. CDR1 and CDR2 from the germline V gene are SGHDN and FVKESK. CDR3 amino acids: CASSPEWGTGLYHEQFF. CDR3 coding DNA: TGTGCCAGCAGCCCCGAGTGGGGGACAGGTCTATATCATGAGCAGTTCTTC.

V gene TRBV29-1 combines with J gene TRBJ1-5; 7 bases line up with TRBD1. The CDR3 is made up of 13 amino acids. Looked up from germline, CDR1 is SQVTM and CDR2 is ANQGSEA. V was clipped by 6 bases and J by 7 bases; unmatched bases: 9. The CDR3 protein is CSVIGQVGQPQHF. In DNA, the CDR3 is TGCAGCGTCATCGGACAGGTCGGCCAGCCCCAGCATTTT.

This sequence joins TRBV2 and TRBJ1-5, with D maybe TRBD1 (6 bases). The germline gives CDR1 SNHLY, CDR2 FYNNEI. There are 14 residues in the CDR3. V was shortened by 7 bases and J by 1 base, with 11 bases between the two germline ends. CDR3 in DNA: TGTGCCAGCACCTCGGACAGCAGCAATCAGCCCCAGCATTTT. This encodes CASTSDSSNQPQHF.

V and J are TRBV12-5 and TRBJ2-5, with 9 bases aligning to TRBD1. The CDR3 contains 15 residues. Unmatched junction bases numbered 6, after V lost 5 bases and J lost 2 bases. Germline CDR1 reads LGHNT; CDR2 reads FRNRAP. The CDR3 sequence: CASGQGQGLQETQYF. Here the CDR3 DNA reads TGTGCTAGTGGTCAAGGACAGGGGCTACAAGAGACCCAGTACTTC.